Sequencing of this TCR beta chain was carried out in a study of blood T cell repertoires in COVID-19. Looking at the study overall: PBMCs, B-cell-depleted T cells, or T cells were the source of the cDNA or gDNA that made up the material.

The ends lost 5 bases at V and 10 bases at J; junction bases unmatched: 5. This CDR3 is 12 amino acids long. Germline loops: CDR1 SEHNR, CDR2 FQNEAQ (reference sequence). Assay used: immunoSEQ multiplex PCR; TCRdb lists only in-frame clones, some missing. The table lists more than 200,000 clones, approximately 86% of them singletons. Those enrolled, adults aged roughly 18 to 89 years, came from about 24 US areas. The sample was PBMCs or T cells enriched from blood (not recorded which). V is TRBV7-9 and J is TRBJ2-1; 7 bases are a match to TRBD2. This sequence originates from a woman in her fifties or sixties who had recovered from COVID-19. CDR3 DNA: TGTGCCAGCAGCCCCCAAGCGGGGGAGCAGTTCTTC. Protein product: CASSPQAGEQFF.